The sequence of this T cell receptor beta chain was determined in a study of siplizumab effects on memory and regulatory T cells. The CDR3 length is 13 residues. CDR1 and CDR2 from the germline V gene are MNHEY and SVGAGI. With 8 bases removed from V and 5 bases from J, the gap between germline ends came to 12 bases. In its sample, this clone was seen once. No antigen is known for it. General study points: Significant reduction of alloreactive sequences traceable to unstimulated CD4+ memory cells was observed with siplizumab. The alloresponse seemed to draw substantially on naive T cells, which appeared more diverse than memory cells. With siplizumab, mappable alloreactive CD4+ clones averaged around 65% Treg-derived, versus 25% to 30% in controls. To unstimulated subsets, only a minor fraction of alloreactive clones could be mapped.

Data came from immunoSEQ multiplex PCR; TCRdb stores just in-frame clones and leaves some out. The table includes some 100,000 clones, around 93% detected once. Specimen: non-Treg CD4+ T cells sorted from blood. The rearrangement joins TRBV6-5 to TRBJ1-4; D is unclear. The receptor comes from a human donor in good health. CDR3 region: CASSRGGNEKLFF. CDR3 coding DNA: TGTGCCAGCTCACGGGGAGGGAATGAAAAACTGTTTTTT.